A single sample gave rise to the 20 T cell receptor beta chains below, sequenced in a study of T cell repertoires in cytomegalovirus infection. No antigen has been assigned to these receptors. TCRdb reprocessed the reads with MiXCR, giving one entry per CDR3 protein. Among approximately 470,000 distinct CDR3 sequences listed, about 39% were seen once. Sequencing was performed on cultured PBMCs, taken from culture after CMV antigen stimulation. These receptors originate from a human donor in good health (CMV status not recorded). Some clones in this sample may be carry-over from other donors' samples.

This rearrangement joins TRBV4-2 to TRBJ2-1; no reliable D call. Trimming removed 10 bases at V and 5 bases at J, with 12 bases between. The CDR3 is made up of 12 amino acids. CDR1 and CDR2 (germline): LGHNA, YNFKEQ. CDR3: CATGLVNNEQFF. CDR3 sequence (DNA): TGTGCCACCGGCCTTGTTAACAATGAGCAGTTCTTC.

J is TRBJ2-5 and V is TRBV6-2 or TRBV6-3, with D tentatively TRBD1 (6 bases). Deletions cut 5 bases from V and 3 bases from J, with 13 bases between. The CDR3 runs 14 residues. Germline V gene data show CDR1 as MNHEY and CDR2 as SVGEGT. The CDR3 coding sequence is TGTGCCAGCAGTGAAGGGCCAGGGGAAGAGACCCAGTACTTC. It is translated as CASSEGPGEETQYF.

The CDR3 loop is CASSPTSVNNEQFF. CDR3 DNA: TGTGCCAGCTCACCAACTAGCGTAAACAATGAGCAGTTCTTC. J is TRBJ2-1 and V is TRBV18, with 7 positions matching TRBD2. The CDR3 covers 14 residues. V lost 2 bases to trimming and J lost 5 bases; unmatched junction nucleotides: 3. Germline CDR1 and CDR2: KGHSH and LQKENI.

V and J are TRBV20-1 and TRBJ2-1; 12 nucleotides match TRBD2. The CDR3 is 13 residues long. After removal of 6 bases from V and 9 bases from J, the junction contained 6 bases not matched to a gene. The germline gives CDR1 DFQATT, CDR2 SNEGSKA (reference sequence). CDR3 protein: CSAGLAGTGEQFF. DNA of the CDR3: TGCAGTGCAGGACTAGCGGGAACCGGTGAGCAGTTCTTC.

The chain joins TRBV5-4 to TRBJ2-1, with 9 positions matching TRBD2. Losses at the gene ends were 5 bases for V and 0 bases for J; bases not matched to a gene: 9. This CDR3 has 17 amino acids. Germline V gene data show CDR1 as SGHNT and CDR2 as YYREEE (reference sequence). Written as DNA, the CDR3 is TGTGCCAGCAGTCCTGGACTAGCGTTGAGCTCCTACAATGAGCAGTTCTTC. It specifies CASSPGLALSSYNEQFF.

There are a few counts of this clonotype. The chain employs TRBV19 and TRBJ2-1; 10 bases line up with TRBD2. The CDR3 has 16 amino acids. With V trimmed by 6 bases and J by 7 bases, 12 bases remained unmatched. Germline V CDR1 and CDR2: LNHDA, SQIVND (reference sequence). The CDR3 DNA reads TGTGCCAGTAGACCCGCTCCGGGACTAGCGTTAAATGAGCAGTTCTTC. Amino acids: CASRPAPGLALNEQFF.

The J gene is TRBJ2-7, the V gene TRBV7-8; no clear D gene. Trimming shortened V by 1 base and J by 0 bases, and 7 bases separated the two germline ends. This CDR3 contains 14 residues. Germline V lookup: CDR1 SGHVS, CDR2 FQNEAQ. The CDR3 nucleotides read TGTGCCAGCAGCTTAGGGATAATCTCCTACGAGCAGTACTTC. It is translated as CASSLGIISYEQYF.

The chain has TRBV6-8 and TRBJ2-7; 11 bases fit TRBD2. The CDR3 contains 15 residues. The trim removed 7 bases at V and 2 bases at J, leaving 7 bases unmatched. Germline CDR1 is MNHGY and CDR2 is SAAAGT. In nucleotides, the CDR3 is TGTGCCAGCACCCTCCTAGCGGGAGGCACCTACGAGCAGTACTTC. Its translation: CASTLLAGGTYEQYF.

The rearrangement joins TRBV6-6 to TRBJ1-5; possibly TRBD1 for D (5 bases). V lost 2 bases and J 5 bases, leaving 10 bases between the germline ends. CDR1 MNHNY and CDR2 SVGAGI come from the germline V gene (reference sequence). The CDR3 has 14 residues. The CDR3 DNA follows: TGTGCCAGCAGTTACGGGGACGGATATCAGCCCCAGCATTTT. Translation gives CASSYGDGYQPQHF.

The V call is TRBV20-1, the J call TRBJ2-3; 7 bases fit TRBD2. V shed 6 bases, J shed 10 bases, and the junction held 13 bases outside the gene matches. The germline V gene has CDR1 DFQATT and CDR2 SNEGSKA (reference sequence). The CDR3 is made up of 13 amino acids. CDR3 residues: CSAAAGTTRAQYF. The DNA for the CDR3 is TGCAGTGCCGCGGCCGGGACTACGAGGGCGCAGTATTTT.

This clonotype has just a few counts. CDR3 loop: CASSQREGSYEQYF. CDR3 DNA: TGCGCCAGCAGCCAGAGGGAAGGGTCCTACGAGCAGTACTTC. The chain couples TRBV4-3 to TRBJ2-7; a possible D gene is TRBD2 (5 bases). The germline V gene encodes CDR1 LGHNA and CDR2 YSLEER. V shed 3 bases and J shed 1 base, with 10 bases lying between them. CDR3 length equals 14 residues.

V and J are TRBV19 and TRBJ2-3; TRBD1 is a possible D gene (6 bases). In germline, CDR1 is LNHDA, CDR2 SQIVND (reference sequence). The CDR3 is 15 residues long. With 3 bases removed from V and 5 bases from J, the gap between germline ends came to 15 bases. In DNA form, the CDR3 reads TGTGCCAGTAGTATCAACAGGGACCCTGGAGATACGCAGTATTTT. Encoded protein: CASSINRDPGDTQYF.

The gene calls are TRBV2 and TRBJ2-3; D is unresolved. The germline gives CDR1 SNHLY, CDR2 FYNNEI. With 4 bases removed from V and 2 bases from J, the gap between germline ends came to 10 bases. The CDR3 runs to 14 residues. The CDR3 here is CASSATILTDTQYF. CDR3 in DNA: TGTGCCAGCAGTGCCACAATACTCACAGATACGCAGTATTTT.

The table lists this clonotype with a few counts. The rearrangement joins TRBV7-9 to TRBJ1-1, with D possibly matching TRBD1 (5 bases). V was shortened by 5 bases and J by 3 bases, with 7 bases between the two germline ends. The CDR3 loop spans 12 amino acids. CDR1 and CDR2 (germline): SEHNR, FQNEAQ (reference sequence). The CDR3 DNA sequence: TGTGCCAGCAGCGGGGGGGACACTGAAGCTTTCTTT. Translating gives CASSGGDTEAFF.

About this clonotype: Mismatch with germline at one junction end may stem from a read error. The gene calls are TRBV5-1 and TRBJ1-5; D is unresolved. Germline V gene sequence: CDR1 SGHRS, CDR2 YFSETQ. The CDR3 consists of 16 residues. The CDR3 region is CASSLMVVQSNQHQHF. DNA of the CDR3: TGCGCCAGCAGCTTGATGGTTGTACAGAGCAATCAGCACCAGCATTTT. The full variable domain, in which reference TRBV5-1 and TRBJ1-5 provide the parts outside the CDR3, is KAGVTQTPRYLIKTRGQQVTLSCSPISGHRSVSWYQQTPGQGLQFLFEYFSETQRNKGNFPGRFSGRQFSNSRSEMNVSTLELGDSALYLCASSLMVVQSNQHQHFGDGTRLSIL.

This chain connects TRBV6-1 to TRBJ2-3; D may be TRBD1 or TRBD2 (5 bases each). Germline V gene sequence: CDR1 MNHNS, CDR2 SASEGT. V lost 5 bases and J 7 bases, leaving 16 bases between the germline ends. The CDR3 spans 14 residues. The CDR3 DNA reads TGTGCCAGCAGTCTGGGACGGTTGGGAAATACGCAGTATTTT. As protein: CASSLGRLGNTQYF.

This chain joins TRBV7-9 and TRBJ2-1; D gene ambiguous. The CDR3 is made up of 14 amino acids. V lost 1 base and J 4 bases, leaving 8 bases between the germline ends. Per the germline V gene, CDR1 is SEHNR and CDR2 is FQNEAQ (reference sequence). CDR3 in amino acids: CASSLDVRYNEQFF. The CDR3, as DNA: TGTGCCAGCAGCTTAGATGTTAGGTACAATGAGCAGTTCTTC.

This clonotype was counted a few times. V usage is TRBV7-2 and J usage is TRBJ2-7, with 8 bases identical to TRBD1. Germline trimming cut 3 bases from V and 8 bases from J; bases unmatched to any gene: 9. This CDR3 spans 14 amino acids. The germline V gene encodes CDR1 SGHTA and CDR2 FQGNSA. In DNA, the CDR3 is TGTGCCAGCAGCTTCTGGCAGGGGGCGCCTCAGCAGTACTTC. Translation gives CASSFWQGAPQQYF.

The DNA for the CDR3 is TGTGCCAGCAGCTTGGTACTTCCAGGGATCTTCGAGACAGATACGCAGTATTTT. Encoded protein: CASSLVLPGIFETDTQYF. The genes are TRBV7-8 and TRBJ2-3; perhaps TRBD1 as D (5 bases). The germline V and J ends were trimmed by 3 bases and 3 bases, with 22 bases remaining between them. The germline V gene has CDR1 SGHVS and CDR2 FQNEAQ. The CDR3 contains 18 residues.

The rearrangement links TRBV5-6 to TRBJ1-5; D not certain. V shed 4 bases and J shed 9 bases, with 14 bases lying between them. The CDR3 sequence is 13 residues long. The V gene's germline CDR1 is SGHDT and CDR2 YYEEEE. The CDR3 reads CASSLLAIGPQHF. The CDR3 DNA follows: TGTGCCAGCAGCCTCCTGGCAATAGGGCCCCAGCATTTT.